This T cell receptor beta chain derives from a study of T cell clonotyping in hematopoietic cell transplantation. For the study at large: Recipients' pretransplant samples followed cytoreduction. The study's findings and limits: Recipient TCR diversity dropped after transplant; expanded clonotypes rose from day 30 to 180.

About this clone: Its specificity is unknown.

The germline gives CDR1 GTSNPN, CDR2 SVGIG (reference sequence). The CDR3 is made up of 12 amino acids. Between the trimmed V and J ends, which lost 2 bases and 5 bases, there was a span of 8 bases. Profiling relied on immunoSEQ multiplex PCR, and the TCRdb table lists in-frame clones only, not all of them. The table lists around 37,000 clones, roughly 85% of them singletons, with approximately 3% in the top ten. Described time point: recipient sample about 28 days before transplant, after cytoreduction. Recipients were bled about 28 days pretransplant and at posttransplant days 30, 100, 180. The clonotype was recovered from a man between 60 and 75 years old with acute myeloid leukemia. Some clones in this sample may be carry-over from other donors' samples. The rearrangement joins TRBV30 to TRBJ2-3, with D tentatively TRBD1 (6 bases). Sequenced here: peripheral blood mononuclear cells, sampled before stem cell transplant. In nucleotides, the CDR3 is TGTGCCTGGAGTACAGGGATAGATACGCAGTATTTT. Its protein product is CAWSTGIDTQYF.